The present T cell receptor (beta chain) was sequenced within a study of B cell selection in AIRE deficiency. General observations from the study: Patient Tconv cells held about 30% of Treg sequences shared by healthy donors.

Germline CDR1 and CDR2: SGHTA and FQGTGA. This CDR3 region has 13 residues. Trimming shortened V by 5 bases and J by 0 bases, and 4 bases separated the two germline ends. Authors' processing steps: Pooled conventional T cells gave approximately 1x10^5 patient and some 140,000 donor TCRbeta sequences. Produced via immunoSEQ multiplex PCR; TCRdb's table is partial and in-frame only. From that table come the V and J calls and clone size; the DNA was used to work out D and trimming. The sample gives roughly 23,000 clones, approximately 96% of which show up once; less than 0.2% is in the top ten. Conventional CD4 T cells were sorted as CD4+CD127+ cells. Points on this clone: Its target is not known.

The chain links TRBV7-3 to TRBJ1-4, with D unclear. The TCR comes from a human donor in good health. Sequenced input: CD4+CD127+ conventional T cells sorted from PBMCs. CDR3 bases: TGTGCCAGCAGCCGGACAACTAATGAAAAACTGTTTTTT. Translation: CASSRTTNEKLFF.